This TCR delta chain was captured in a study of delta chains in infants with herpesvirus infections. About the research overall: Infants in Uganda were tracked from birth through primary CMV infection. The study, taken as a whole, reports: The public clonotype appeared only at the first post-infection time point and was absent in uninfected infants.

Germline CDR1 and CDR2: TSWWSYY and QGS. The CDR3 covers 18 residues. V dropped 3 bases and J dropped 0 bases, with 20 bases sitting between them. TCR cDNA was made from PBMC RNA with gamma- and delta-chain-specific primers. TCRdb reapplied CATT to the RT-PCR reads. The table has approximately 1,400 delta-chain clones, roughly 30% seen once; the top ten hold 6% to 8%. About this clone itself: The target antigen is unknown.

The chain uses TRDV1 and TRDJ1, with D possibly being TRDD3 (5 bases). The source material was peripheral blood, sampled at time point 1 of longitudinal follow-up. The TCR originated in a human donor who was a Ugandan infant, either HIV-exposed or HIV-unexposed (not recorded which). This CDR3 reads CALGDRTLGGFYTDKLIF. The DNA for the CDR3 is TGTGCTCTTGGGGACCGTACGCTGGGAGGGTTTTACACCGATAAACTCATCTTT.